This TCR beta chain appears in the sequencing data of a study of cytomegalovirus exposure and HLA in healthy donors. Study findings and constraints: Most CMV-associated TCR beta chains appeared HLA-restricted in a later analysis. Altogether, 150 to 200 TCR beta chains were recorded as cytomegalovirus-associated. Previously analyzed data showed that most TCR beta V segments were productive at a frequency of about 90% or about 30%.

Primers included in the PCR were 60 Vbeta and 13 Jbeta primers. The repertoire was sequenced with immunoSEQ multiplex PCR; TCRdb's copy has only in-frame clones and lacks some. The repertoire has about 98,000 clones, over 60% of them found once; the top ten carry more than 7%. Recording of this donor's CMV serostatus was not done. This CDR3 spans 17 amino acids. The germline V gene encodes CDR1 MNHEY and CDR2 SMNVEV (reference sequence). Regarding this clone: What it binds is unknown.

This receptor was identified in a human donor in good health. What was sequenced was PBMCs. The V and J genes are TRBV27 and TRBJ2-5, with a weak D call TRBD1 (6 bases). The J call is uncertain, as TRBJ2-7 better fits the DNA end. CDR3 sequence (DNA): TGTGCCAGCAGTTTATTAGGGTCAGGGGAGCGGAGCTACGAGCAGTACTTC. Protein: CASSLLGSGERSYEQYF.